The clone carrying this T cell receptor beta chain was counted a few times. Its antigen is unidentified. This specimen belongs to a study of T cell responses to AZD1222 COVID-19 vaccine. Study-level findings and limits: Most donors were white British and more were female, and clonal diversity was possibly underestimated. Just a handful of AZD1222 recipients were seropositive at baseline.

Only in-frame clones appear in the TCRdb table, and some are missing; sequencing was by immunoSEQ multiplex PCR. The repertoire consists of under 200,000 clones, with 85% to 90% occurring once and the leading ten covering roughly 5.5%. The CDR3 runs 14 residues. The germline V gene has CDR1 SGHAT and CDR2 FQNNGV. V lost 0 bases and J 10 bases, leaving 15 bases between the germline ends. The chain carries TRBV11-2 and TRBJ1-1, with D uncertain. This specimen was peripheral blood, taken on day 0 of AZD1222 vaccination. This clonotype was sampled from an adult in good health. The CDR3 nucleotides are TGTGCCAGCAGCTTAGACTTCAACCTTCGGGGAGCTTTCTTT. It specifies CASSLDFNLRGAFF.